Presented here are 26 T cell receptor beta chains from one specimen sequenced in a study of graft-versus-host responses after intestinal transplantation. Only in-frame clones appear in the TCRdb table, and some are missing; sequencing was by immunoSEQ multiplex PCR. The sample carries roughly 120,000 clones, 85% to 95% recorded once. Their cognate antigens are unknown. The material sequenced was unstimulated CD8+ T cells sorted from spleen or lymph node cells, taken before intestinal transplant. These TCRs come from a human donor who received an intestinal transplant.

This clone has only one observation. V and J are TRBV10-2 and TRBJ1-1; 9 bases are a match to TRBD1. V shed 5 bases, J shed 8 bases, and the junction held 3 bases outside the gene matches. Looked up from germline, CDR1 is WSHSY and CDR2 is SAAADI. The CDR3 consists of 12 residues. The CDR3 DNA is TGCGCCAGCAGTACAGGGGGCTCCGAAGCTTTCTTT. Protein product: CASSTGGSEAFF.

The chain combines TRBV5-1 with TRBJ1-2; D possibly corresponds to TRBD1 (5 bases). This CDR3 is 15 amino acids long. Deletions cut 2 bases from V and 3 bases from J, with 14 bases between. CDR1 SGHRS and CDR2 YFSETQ come from the germline V gene. The chain's CDR3 is CASSFGGRDYYGYTF. CDR3 in DNA: TGCGCCAGCAGCTTCGGGGGGAGAGACTACTATGGCTACACCTTC.

The rearrangement joins TRBV5-4 to TRBJ1-4, with D perhaps TRBD1 (6 bases). The CDR3 is made up of 16 amino acids. CDR1 SGHNT and CDR2 YYREEE come from the germline V gene (reference sequence). Trimming shortened V by 4 bases and J by 5 bases, and 18 bases separated the two germline ends. The CDR3 DNA sequence: TGTGCCAGCAGCCCCGTGGCGGGGACACCGAATGAAAAACTGTTTTTT. This gives the protein CASSPVAGTPNEKLFF.

The gene calls are TRBV20-1 and TRBJ2-1; a possible D gene is TRBD2 (6 bases). CDR3 size: 11 residues. Trimming stripped 2 bases from V and 7 bases from J, with 6 bases between. Germline CDR1 is DFQATT and CDR2 is SNEGSKA (reference sequence). The CDR3 bases are TGCAGTGCTAGAAGCGGGAATGAGCAGTTCTTC. It yields the protein CSARSGNEQFF.

Remarks on this clone: Distinct nucleotide sequences in the sample also encode this CDR3. The CDR3 DNA follows: TGTGCCAGCAGCGTGGGAGGGGGCACTTACGAGCAGTACTTC. Translating it yields CASSVGGGTYEQYF. J is TRBJ2-7 and V is TRBV9; either TRBD1 or TRBD2 may supply D (7 bases each). The CDR3 runs 14 residues. From germline, CDR1 is SGDLS and CDR2 YYNGEE. Trimming pared 2 bases from V and 4 bases from J, leaving 13 bases between.

The CDR3 protein is CASSYGVWEKLFF. Written as DNA, the CDR3 is TGTGCCAGCAGTTATGGGGTATGGGAAAAACTGTTTTTT. This chain joins TRBV6-5 and TRBJ1-4; D remains ambiguous. Germline V gives CDR1 MNHEY, CDR2 SVGAGI. CDR3 length: 13 residues. Trimming took 3 bases from V and 8 from J, leaving 10 bases between them.

This rearrangement joins TRBV27 to TRBJ1-1; D is perhaps TRBD1 (5 bases). This CDR3 region has 13 residues. Germline assignment: CDR1 MNHEY and CDR2 SMNVEV (reference sequence). Trimming stripped 5 bases from V and 5 bases from J, with 12 bases between. The CDR3 loop reads CASSRAGGTEAFF. DNA of the CDR3: TGTGCCAGCAGTAGGGCCGGGGGGACTGAAGCTTTCTTT.

J is TRBJ2-7 and V is TRBV20-1; D gene uncertain. Trimming removed 4 bases at V and 0 bases at J, with 4 bases between. Germline V gives CDR1 DFQATT, CDR2 SNEGSKA (reference sequence). The CDR3 consists of 11 residues. As DNA, the CDR3 is TGCAGTGCTATTAGCTCCTACGAGCAGTACTTC. Translation gives CSAISSYEQYF.

The sample holds one count of this clone. The rearrangement links TRBV6-5 to TRBJ1-1; D ambiguous. V was clipped by 4 bases and J by 2 bases, with 2 bases between them. This CDR3 is built from 11 residues. Germline V gene lookup returns CDR1 MNHEY and CDR2 SVGAGI. CDR3 in DNA: TGTGCCAGCAGTTCAAACACTGAAGCTTTCTTT. Amino acids: CASSSNTEAFF.

A word on this clone: This sample includes further DNA sequences coding for the same CDR3. The DNA for the CDR3 is TGCGCCAGCAGCTTGGTGCCTAGCGGGACTTACGAGCAGTACTTC. This codes for CASSLVPSGTYEQYF. The chain uses TRBV5-1 and TRBJ2-7; the match to TRBD2 covers 9 bases. The CDR3 runs 15 residues. Germline V gene data show CDR1 as SGHRS and CDR2 as YFSETQ. Trimming took 0 bases from V and 4 from J; bases not matched to a gene: 5.

This clone appeared a single time. V usage is TRBV7-9 and J usage is TRBJ2-7; TRBD1 matches 10 bases. V dropped 0 bases and J dropped 4; count of bases not matched to a gene: 3. The CDR3 extends over 15 amino acids. Germline CDR1 SEHNR, CDR2 FQNEAQ (reference sequence). In DNA form, the CDR3 reads TGTGCCAGCAGCTTAGCGCAGGGACAGGGGTACGAGCAGTACTTC. As protein: CASSLAQGQGYEQYF.

The chain uses TRBV28 and TRBJ2-1; D gene uncertain. The CDR3 extends over 16 amino acids. Germline V gives CDR1 MDHEN, CDR2 SYDVKM. V was shortened by 8 bases and J by 3 bases, with 20 bases between the two germline ends. The CDR3 sequence is CASLSVGGQYYNEQFF. The CDR3 nucleotides are TGTGCCAGCCTCTCAGTGGGCGGTCAGTACTACAATGAGCAGTTCTTC.

The chain has TRBV5-5 and TRBJ2-7; TRBD2 agrees at 9 bases. J was trimmed by 4 bases and V by 0 bases; bases with no gene match: 5. The CDR3 runs 15 residues. Germline values: CDR1 SGHKS, CDR2 YYEKEE (reference sequence). The CDR3 region is CASSLVLAGRYEQYF. Written as DNA, the CDR3 is TGTGCCAGCAGCTTGGTTCTAGCGGGAAGGTACGAGCAGTACTTC.

This clone was counted a few times. In nucleotides, the CDR3 is TGTGCCAGTAGTCCCTCGTGGAGGGGCAATCAGCCCCAGCATTTT. Amino acid sequence: CASSPSWRGNQPQHF. This rearrangement joins TRBV19 to TRBJ1-5; D gene unclear. The CDR3 runs to 15 residues. Trimming left V 5 bases short and J 2 bases short, with 13 bases between. Per germline, CDR1 LNHDA and CDR2 SQIVND (reference sequence).

The V call is TRBV9, the J call TRBJ1-1; 8 bases are shared with TRBD1. Germline-derived CDR1 and CDR2 are SGDLS and YYNGEE. The CDR3 covers 16 residues. The V segment lost 5 bases and the J segment 1 base; nucleotides outside the gene matches: 10. CDR3 region: CASSADRDRPNTEAFF. CDR3 nucleotide sequence: TGTGCCAGCAGTGCTGACCGGGACAGGCCGAACACTGAAGCTTTCTTT.

The chain links TRBV27 to TRBJ1-1; no firm D call. In germline, CDR1 is MNHEY, CDR2 SMNVEV (reference sequence). This CDR3 spans 13 amino acids. With 7 bases removed from V and 3 bases from J, the gap between germline ends came to 12 bases. The CDR3 nucleotides are TGTGCCAGCAAGGTCCTGGGGTACACTGAAGCTTTCTTT. Translation: CASKVLGYTEAFF.

The chain is built from TRBV29-1 and TRBJ2-2; either TRBD1 or TRBD2 may supply D (5 bases each). Germline assignment: CDR1 SQVTM and CDR2 ANQGSEA. Trimming shortened V by 7 bases and J by 6 bases, and 12 bases separated the two germline ends. The CDR3 loop spans 12 amino acids. The DNA of the CDR3 is TGCAGCGCGAGGGGTATGGCCGGGGAGCTGTTTTTT. Its translation is CSARGMAGELFF.

The V call is TRBV7-4, the J call TRBJ2-2; a possible D gene is TRBD1 (6 bases). CDR3 size: 15 residues. The germline gives CDR1 SGHVT, CDR2 SQSDAQ. V lost 1 base and J lost 5, with 11 bases in between. Here the CDR3 DNA reads TGTGCCAGCAGCTTAGAACGGGACATGACCGGGGAGCTGTTTTTT. This translates into CASSLERDMTGELFF.

The chain is built from TRBV2 and TRBJ1-2; 7 bases map to TRBD1. With V trimmed by 7 bases and J by 4 bases, 6 bases remained unmatched. The germline CDR1 and CDR2 sequences are SNHLY and FYNNEI. This CDR3 is 13 amino acids long. Written as DNA, the CDR3 is TGTGCCAGCACAGGGACAGAACCCTATGGCTACACCTTC. Amino acids: CASTGTEPYGYTF.

The chain recombines TRBV7-6 with TRBJ2-1; 11 bases fit TRBD2. The CDR3 runs to 15 residues. V was clipped by 5 bases and J by 4 bases; unmatched bases: 4. The germline gives CDR1 SGHVS, CDR2 FNYEAQ. The CDR3 bases are TGTGCCAGCAGCCTGGGGACTAGCGGTTACAATGAGCAGTTCTTC. This gives the protein CASSLGTSGYNEQFF.

The chain has TRBV9 and TRBJ2-1, with TRBD1 identical over 7 bases. Germline CDR1 SGDLS, CDR2 YYNGEE. The CDR3 runs to 16 residues. V was pared by 0 bases and J by 9 bases, with 12 bases of the junction left unmatched. CDR3 DNA: TGTGCCAGCAGCGTAGGGGGGACAGCGTTCCTCGGTGAGCAGTTCTTC. Amino acids: CASSVGGTAFLGEQFF.

The chain links TRBV9 to TRBJ2-5; D remains unclear. The V and J ends lost 4 bases and 4 bases respectively, with 14 bases between them. Germline V lookup: CDR1 SGDLS, CDR2 YYNGEE. The CDR3 is 14 residues long. CDR3 in amino acids: CASSPSPPSETQYF. For the CDR3, the DNA is TGTGCCAGCAGCCCTTCTCCCCCTTCAGAGACCCAGTACTTC.

The chain employs TRBV5-1 and TRBJ2-7; 13 nucleotides align to TRBD2. The CDR3 is 18 amino acids. After removal of 2 bases from V and 5 bases from J, the junction contained 13 bases not matched to a gene. Germline-derived CDR1 and CDR2 are SGHRS and YFSETQ. The CDR3 loop is CASSFDLVLAGGPHEQYF. In DNA, the CDR3 is TGCGCCAGCAGCTTTGATCTGGTACTAGCGGGAGGGCCCCACGAGCAGTACTTC.

This rearrangement joins TRBV7-6 to TRBJ2-7, with D hard to call. Looked up from germline, CDR1 is SGHVS and CDR2 is FNYEAQ. Trimming took 0 bases from V and 2 from J, leaving 8 bases between them. The CDR3 is 14 amino acids. This CDR3 reads CASSLAPVPYEQYF. The CDR3, as DNA: TGTGCCAGCAGCTTAGCCCCCGTTCCCTACGAGCAGTACTTC.

The chain couples TRBV14 to TRBJ2-1; 8 bases line up with TRBD1. The CDR3 covers 15 residues. In germline, CDR1 is SGHDN, CDR2 FVKESK. V trimming: 4 bases; J trimming: 1 base; junction bases outside the gene matches: 3. CDR3 protein: CASSLRQGSYNEQFF. The CDR3 DNA reads as TGTGCCAGCAGCCTAAGACAGGGGTCCTACAATGAGCAGTTCTTC.

The sample holds a few counts of this clone. The chain is built from TRBV6-6 and TRBJ1-3; D is undetermined. The V end lost 6 bases, the J end lost 6 bases, and 6 bases lay between the germline ends. Germline CDR1 and CDR2: MNHNY and SVGAGI (reference sequence). The CDR3 runs to 11 residues. The CDR3 sequence is CASRVTNTIYF. The CDR3 DNA reads TGTGCCAGCAGAGTGACAAACACCATATATTTT.